This TCR beta chain was identified during a study of T cell responses to AZD1222 COVID-19 vaccine. Study-level points and caveats: Baseline serostatus was positive in only a handful of AZD1222 recipients.

TCRdb keeps only in-frame clones here, not all; method: immunoSEQ multiplex PCR. The data contain about 140,000 clones, 90% of them singletons. The CDR3 sequence is 15 residues long. Germline CDR1 reads SGHRS; CDR2 reads YFSETQ. V was clipped by 2 bases and J by 9 bases; unmatched bases: 10. Turning to this clone: Its antigen is not identified.

The chain carries TRBV5-1 and TRBJ2-1; 8 bases line up with TRBD2. The sequence came from an adult in good health. The material was peripheral blood, obtained on day 0 of AZD1222 vaccination. Here the CDR3 reads CASSFRAGEVVEQFF. CDR3 sequence (DNA): TGCGCCAGCAGCTTTAGAGCGGGAGAAGTTGTTGAGCAGTTCTTC. Complete variable domain (other parts from reference TRBV5-1 and TRBJ2-1): KAGVTQTPRYLIKTRGQQVTLSCSPISGHRSVSWYQQTPGQGLQFLFEYFSETQRNKGNFPGRFSGRQFSNSRSEMNVSTLELGDSALYLCASSFRAGEVVEQFFGPGTRLTVL.